Each of the 10 T cell receptor beta chains below was sequenced from the same sample in a study of blood T cell repertoires in COVID-19 (TCRdb year 2020). The method behind the library was the immunoSEQ multiplex PCR assay. The source is immuneACCESS, and TCRdb retained only in-frame sequences with V and J called. Part of the clones is not carried over; for the studies checked, unresolved V genes explain less than half of this, and the remainder is unexplained. This sample is represented by about 120,000 clones; approximately 83% of them were singletons. 0.83% of the sample is in the top ten clones. The source material was peripheral blood. These receptors originate from an older woman with acute or convalescent COVID-19.

This clone is a singleton in its sample. This chain connects TRBV9 to TRBJ1-5; the D is unclear. The CDR3 loop spans 15 amino acids. Trimming shortened V by 1 base and J by 5 bases, and 13 bases separated the two germline ends. Germline lookup yields CDR1 SGDLS and CDR2 YYNGEE. The CDR3 is CASSVHILRDQPQHF. The CDR3 region has the DNA TGTGCCAGCAGCGTACATATTCTTCGGGATCAGCCCCAGCATTTT.

This clone was seen more than once but under ten times. This chain joins TRBV19 and TRBJ2-2; maybe TRBD1 (6 bases). CDR1 is LNHDA, CDR2 SQIVND, per germline (reference sequence). The CDR3 contains 15 residues. Deletions cut 7 bases from V and 0 bases from J, with 12 bases between. This CDR3 reads CASIRGQSNTGELFF. The CDR3 DNA sequence: TGTGCCAGTATTCGGGGACAATCGAACACCGGGGAGCTGTTTTTT. Full variable domain (outside the CDR3, taken from reference TRBV19 and TRBJ2-2): DGGITQSPKYLFRKEGQNVTLSCEQNLNHDAMYWYRQDPGQGLRLIYYSQIVNDFQKGDIAEGYSVSREKKESFPLTVTSAQKNPTAFYLCASIRGQSNTGELFFGEGSRLTVL.

The chain couples TRBV10-3 to TRBJ2-5; 8 positions match TRBD1. The CDR3 sequence is 16 residues long. The V segment lost 0 bases and the J segment 5 bases; nucleotides outside the gene matches: 8. CDR1 and CDR2 (germline): ENHRY, SYGVKD. The CDR3: CAISESRQGAGETQYF. The DNA for the CDR3 is TGTGCCATCAGTGAGTCTCGCCAGGGGGCAGGGGAGACCCAGTACTTC.

The rearrangement joins TRBV3-1 (or the pseudogene TRBV3-2) to TRBJ1-5; weak D call: TRBD1 (6 bases). V gave up 1 base and J gave up 7 bases, with 14 bases separating them. Germline V CDR1 and CDR2: LGHDT, YNNKEL (reference sequence). This CDR3 has 15 amino acids. The DNA for the CDR3 is TGTGCCAGCAGCCAAGGTACAGGGTTTATACAGCCCCAGCATTTT. Its translation: CASSQGTGFIQPQHF.

The V call is TRBV23-1, the J call TRBJ1-3; D perhaps matches TRBD1 (5 bases). TRBV23-1 is an ORF; its function is uncertain. The CDR3 runs 13 residues. V was shortened by 5 bases and J by 0 bases, with 5 bases between the two germline ends. The CDR3 DNA reads TGCGCCAGCAGTGACAGCTCTGGAAACACCATATATTTT. It yields the protein CASSDSSGNTIYF.

The gene calls are TRBV7-9 and TRBJ1-1; 7 nucleotides agree with TRBD1. V lost 5 bases, J lost 0 bases, and 6 bases stayed unmatched. CDR1 is SEHNR, CDR2 FQNEAQ, per germline (reference sequence). CDR3 size: 15 residues. CDR3 region: CASSVRGQVNTEAFF. DNA for the CDR3: TGTGCCAGCAGCGTCCGAGGACAGGTGAACACTGAAGCTTTCTTT.

V is TRBV6-5 and J is TRBJ2-5; 8 nucleotides match TRBD2. Germline loops: CDR1 MNHEY, CDR2 SVGAGI. With V trimmed by 2 bases and J by 5 bases, 4 bases remained unmatched. The CDR3 runs to 14 residues. The CDR3 sequence: CASSYGRGVETQYF. The CDR3 DNA reads as TGTGCCAGCAGTTACGGGCGGGGGGTGGAGACCCAGTACTTC.

J is TRBJ2-5 and V is TRBV7-8; TRBD1 matches 7 bases. The CDR3 totals 14 residues. Germline trimming cut 5 bases from V and 4 bases from J; bases unmatched to any gene: 7. Germline CDR1 SGHVS, CDR2 FQNEAQ. The CDR3 DNA sequence: TGTGCCAGCAGCGTACAGACAGGGCGAGAGACCCAGTACTTC. This encodes CASSVQTGRETQYF.

The gene calls are TRBV14 and TRBJ1-5; D is unresolved. Germline loops: CDR1 SGHDN, CDR2 FVKESK. The V and J ends lost 0 bases and 2 bases respectively, with 14 bases between them. This CDR3 comprises 17 residues. The CDR3 DNA reads as TGTGCCAGCAGCCAAGAGTCAGGTCAGCACTGCAATCAGCCCCAGCATTTT. Its translation is CASSQESGQHCNQPQHF.

CDR3 amino acids: CASRGGAVNEKLFF. The CDR3 DNA follows: TGTGCCTCCCGGGGGGGTGCGGTTAATGAAAAACTGTTTTTT. The chain couples TRBV6-5 to TRBJ1-4; D is perhaps TRBD1 (5 bases). Trimming removed 11 bases from V and 4 bases from J, with 17 bases in between. This CDR3 has 14 residues. Germline loops: CDR1 MNHEY, CDR2 SVGAGI.